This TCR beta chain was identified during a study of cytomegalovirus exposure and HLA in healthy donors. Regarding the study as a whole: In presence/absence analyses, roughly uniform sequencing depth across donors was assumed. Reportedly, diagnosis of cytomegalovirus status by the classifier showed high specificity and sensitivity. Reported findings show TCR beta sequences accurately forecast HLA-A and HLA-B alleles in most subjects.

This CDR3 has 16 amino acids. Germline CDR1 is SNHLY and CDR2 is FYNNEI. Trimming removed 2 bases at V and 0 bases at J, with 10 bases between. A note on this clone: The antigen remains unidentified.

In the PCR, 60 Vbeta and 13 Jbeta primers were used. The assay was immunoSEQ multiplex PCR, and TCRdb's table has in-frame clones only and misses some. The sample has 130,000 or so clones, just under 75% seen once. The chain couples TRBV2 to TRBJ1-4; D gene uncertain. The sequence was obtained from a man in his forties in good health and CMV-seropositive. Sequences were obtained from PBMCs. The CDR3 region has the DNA TGTGCCAGCAGTGAATTTTCGCAGGCAACTAATGAAAAACTGTTTTTT. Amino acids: CASSEFSQATNEKLFF.